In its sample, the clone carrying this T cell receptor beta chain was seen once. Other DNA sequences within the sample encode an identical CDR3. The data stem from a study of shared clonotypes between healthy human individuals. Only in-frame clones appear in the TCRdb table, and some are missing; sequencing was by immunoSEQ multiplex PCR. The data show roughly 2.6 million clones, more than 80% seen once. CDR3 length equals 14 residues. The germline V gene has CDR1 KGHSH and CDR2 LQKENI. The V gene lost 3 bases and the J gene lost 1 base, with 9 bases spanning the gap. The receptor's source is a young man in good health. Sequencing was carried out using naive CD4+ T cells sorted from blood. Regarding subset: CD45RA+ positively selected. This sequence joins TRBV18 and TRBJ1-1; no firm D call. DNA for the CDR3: TGTGCCAGCTCACCTTTGGCAGCGAACACTGAAGCTTTCTTT. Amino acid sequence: CASSPLAANTEAFF.